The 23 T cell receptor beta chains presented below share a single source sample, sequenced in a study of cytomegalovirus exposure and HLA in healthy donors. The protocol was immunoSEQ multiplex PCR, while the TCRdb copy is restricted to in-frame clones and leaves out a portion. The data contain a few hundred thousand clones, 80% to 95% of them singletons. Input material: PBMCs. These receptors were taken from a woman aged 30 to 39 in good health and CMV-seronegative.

CDR3 sequence reads: CASSSPPTSYEQYF. CDR3 nucleotide sequence: TGTGCCAGCAGTTCCCCCCCCACCTCCTACGAGCAGTACTTC. The chain links TRBV28 to TRBJ2-7; no firm D call. V was pared by 4 bases and J by 0 bases, with 10 bases between. Germline CDR1 MDHEN, CDR2 SYDVKM. This CDR3 has 14 residues. Full variable domain (rest looked up from reference TRBV28 and TRBJ2-7): DVKVTQSSRYLVKRTGEKVFLECVQDMDHENMFWYRQDPGLGLRLIYFSYDVKMKEKGDIPEGYSVSREKKERFSLILESASTNQTSMYLCASSSPPTSYEQYFGPGTRLTVT.

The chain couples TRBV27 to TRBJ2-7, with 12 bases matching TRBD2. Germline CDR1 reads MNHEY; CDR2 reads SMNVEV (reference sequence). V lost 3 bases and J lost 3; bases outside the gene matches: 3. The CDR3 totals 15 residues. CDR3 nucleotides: TGTGCCAGCAGTTTCGGACTAGCGGGACTCTACGAGCAGTACTTC. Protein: CASSFGLAGLYEQYF.

This chain's CDR3 is CASSPRTGRPYEQYF. The CDR3 DNA is TGTGCCAGCAGCCCAAGGACAGGGCGTCCCTACGAGCAGTACTTC. This chain joins TRBV7-9 and TRBJ2-7; 8 bases are shared with TRBD1. The CDR3 spans 15 residues. Germline V gene data show CDR1 as SEHNR and CDR2 as FQNEAQ (reference sequence). After removal of 5 bases from V and 2 bases from J, the junction contained 8 bases not matched to a gene. Complete variable domain (other parts from reference TRBV7-9 and TRBJ2-7): DTGVSQNPRHKITKRGQNVTFRCDPISEHNRLYWYRQTLGQGPEFLTYFQNEAQLEKSRLLSDRFSAERPKGSFSTLEIQRTEQGDSAMYLCASSPRTGRPYEQYFGPGTRLTVT.

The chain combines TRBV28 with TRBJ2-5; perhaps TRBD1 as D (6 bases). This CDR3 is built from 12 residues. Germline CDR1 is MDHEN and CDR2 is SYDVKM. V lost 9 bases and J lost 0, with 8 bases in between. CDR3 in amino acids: CASWDNQETQYF. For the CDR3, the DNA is TGTGCCAGTTGGGACAACCAAGAGACCCAGTACTTC.

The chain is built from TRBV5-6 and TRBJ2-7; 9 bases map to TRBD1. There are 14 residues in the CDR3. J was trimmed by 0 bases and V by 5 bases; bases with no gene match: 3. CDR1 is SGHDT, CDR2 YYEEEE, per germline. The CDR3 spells CASRGTGSSYEQYF. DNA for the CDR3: TGTGCCAGCAGAGGGACAGGGAGCTCCTACGAGCAGTACTTC.

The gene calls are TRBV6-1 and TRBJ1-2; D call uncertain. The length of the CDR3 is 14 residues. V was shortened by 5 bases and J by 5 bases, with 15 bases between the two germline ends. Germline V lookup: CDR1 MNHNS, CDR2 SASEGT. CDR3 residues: CASSPPEQPYGYTF. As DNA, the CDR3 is TGTGCCAGCAGTCCGCCCGAACAGCCTTATGGCTACACCTTC.

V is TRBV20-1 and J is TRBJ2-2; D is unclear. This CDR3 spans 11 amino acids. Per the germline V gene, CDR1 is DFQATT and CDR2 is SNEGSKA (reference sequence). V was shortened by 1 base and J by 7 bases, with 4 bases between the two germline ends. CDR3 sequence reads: CSARGVGELFF. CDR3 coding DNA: TGCAGTGCTAGAGGTGTCGGGGAGCTGTTTTTT.

The CDR3 DNA reads TGTGCCAGCAGTCCGGGGCCAAACTACGAGCAGTACTTC. It yields the protein CASSPGPNYEQYF. The chain combines TRBV27 with TRBJ2-7; either TRBD1 or TRBD2 may supply D (5 bases each). Germline loops: CDR1 MNHEY, CDR2 SMNVEV (reference sequence). Trimming took 5 bases from V and 3 from J, leaving 11 bases between them. CDR3 size: 13 residues.

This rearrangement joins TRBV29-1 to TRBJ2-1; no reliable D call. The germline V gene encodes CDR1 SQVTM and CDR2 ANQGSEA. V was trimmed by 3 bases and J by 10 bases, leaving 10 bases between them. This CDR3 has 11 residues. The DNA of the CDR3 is TGCAGCGTTGAGAGGTTTGGGGAGCAGTTCTTC. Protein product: CSVERFGEQFF.

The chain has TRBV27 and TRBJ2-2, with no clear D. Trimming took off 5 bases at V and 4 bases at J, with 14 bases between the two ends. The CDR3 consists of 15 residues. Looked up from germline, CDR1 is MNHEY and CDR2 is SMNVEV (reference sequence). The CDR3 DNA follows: TGTGCCAGCAGTCCCCACTTAGCAAGCACCGGGGAGCTGTTTTTT. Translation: CASSPHLASTGELFF.

This CDR3 is CASSYSISGTGELFF. The CDR3 coding sequence is TGTGCCAGCAGTTACTCGATTAGTGGTACCGGGGAGCTGTTTTTT. The rearrangement links TRBV6-5 to TRBJ2-2; D remains unclear. Deletions cut 0 bases from V and 5 bases from J, with 10 bases between. CDR1 and CDR2 (germline): MNHEY, SVGAGI. The CDR3 extends over 15 amino acids.

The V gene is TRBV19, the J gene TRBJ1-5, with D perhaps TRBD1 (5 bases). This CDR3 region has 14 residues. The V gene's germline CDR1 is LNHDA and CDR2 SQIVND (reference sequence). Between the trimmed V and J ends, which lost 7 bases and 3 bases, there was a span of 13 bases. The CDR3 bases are TGTGCCAGTACCAAAGGACAAGTCAATCAGCCCCAGCATTTT. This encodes CASTKGQVNQPQHF. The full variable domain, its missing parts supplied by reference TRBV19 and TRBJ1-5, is DGGITQSPKYLFRKEGQNVTLSCEQNLNHDAMYWYRQDPGQGLRLIYYSQIVNDFQKGDIAEGYSVSREKKESFPLTVTSAQKNPTAFYLCASTKGQVNQPQHFGDGTRLSIL.

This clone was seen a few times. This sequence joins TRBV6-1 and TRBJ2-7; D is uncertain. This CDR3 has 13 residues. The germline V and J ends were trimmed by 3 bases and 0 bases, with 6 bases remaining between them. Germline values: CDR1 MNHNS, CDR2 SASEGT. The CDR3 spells CASSEGISYEQYF. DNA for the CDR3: TGTGCCAGCAGTGAGGGGATCTCCTACGAGCAGTACTTC.

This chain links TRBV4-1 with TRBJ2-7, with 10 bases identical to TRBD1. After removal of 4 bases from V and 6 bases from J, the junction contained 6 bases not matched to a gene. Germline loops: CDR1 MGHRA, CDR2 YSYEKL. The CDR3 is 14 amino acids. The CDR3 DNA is TGCGCCAGCAGCCGAGGGACAGGGGTTTCCGAGCAGTACTTC. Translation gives CASSRGTGVSEQYF.

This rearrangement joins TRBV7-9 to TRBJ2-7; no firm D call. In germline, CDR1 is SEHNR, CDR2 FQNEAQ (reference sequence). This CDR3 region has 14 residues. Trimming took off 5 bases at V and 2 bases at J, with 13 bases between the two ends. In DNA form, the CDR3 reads TGTGCCAGCAGCCCTCCGGGCCGACCCTACGAGCAGTACTTC. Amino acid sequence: CASSPPGRPYEQYF. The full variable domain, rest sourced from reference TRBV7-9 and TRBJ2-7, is DTGVSQNPRHKITKRGQNVTFRCDPISEHNRLYWYRQTLGQGPEFLTYFQNEAQLEKSRLLSDRFSAERPKGSFSTLEIQRTEQGDSAMYLCASSPPGRPYEQYFGPGTRLTVT.

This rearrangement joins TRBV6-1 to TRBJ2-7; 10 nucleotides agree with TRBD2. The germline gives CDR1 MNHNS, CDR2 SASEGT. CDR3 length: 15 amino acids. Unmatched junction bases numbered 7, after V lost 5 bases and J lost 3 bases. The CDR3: CASSTRTSGNYEQYF. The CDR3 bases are TGTGCCAGCAGTACCAGGACTAGCGGAAACTACGAGCAGTACTTC.

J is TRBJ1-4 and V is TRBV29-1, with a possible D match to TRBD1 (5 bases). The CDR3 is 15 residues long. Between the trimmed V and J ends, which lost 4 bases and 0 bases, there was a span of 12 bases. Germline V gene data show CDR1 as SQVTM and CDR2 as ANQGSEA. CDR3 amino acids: CSVGHGGATNEKLFF. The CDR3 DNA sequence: TGCAGCGTTGGTCACGGGGGTGCAACTAATGAAAAACTGTTTTTT. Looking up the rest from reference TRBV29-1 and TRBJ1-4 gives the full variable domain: SAVISQKPSRDICQRGTSLTIQCQVDSQVTMMFWYRQQPGQSLTLIATANQGSEATYESGFVIDKFPISRPNLTFSTLTVSNMSPEDSSIYLCSVGHGGATNEKLFFGSGTQLSVL.

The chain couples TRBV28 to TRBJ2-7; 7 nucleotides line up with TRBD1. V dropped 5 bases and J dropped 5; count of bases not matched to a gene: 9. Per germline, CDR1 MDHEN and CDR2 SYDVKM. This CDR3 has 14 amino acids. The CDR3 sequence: CASSATGVGDEQYF. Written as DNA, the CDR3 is TGTGCCAGCAGTGCCACAGGGGTAGGCGACGAGCAGTACTTC. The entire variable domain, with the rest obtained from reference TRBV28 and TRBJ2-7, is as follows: DVKVTQSSRYLVKRTGEKVFLECVQDMDHENMFWYRQDPGLGLRLIYFSYDVKMKEKGDIPEGYSVSREKKERFSLILESASTNQTSMYLCASSATGVGDEQYFGPGTRLTVT.

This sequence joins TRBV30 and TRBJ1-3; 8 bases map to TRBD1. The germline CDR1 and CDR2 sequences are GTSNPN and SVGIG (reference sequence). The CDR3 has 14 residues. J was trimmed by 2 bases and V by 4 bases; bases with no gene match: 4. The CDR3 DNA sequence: TGTGCCTGGAAACTGACAGGGGCTGGAAACACCATATATTTT. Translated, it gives CAWKLTGAGNTIYF.

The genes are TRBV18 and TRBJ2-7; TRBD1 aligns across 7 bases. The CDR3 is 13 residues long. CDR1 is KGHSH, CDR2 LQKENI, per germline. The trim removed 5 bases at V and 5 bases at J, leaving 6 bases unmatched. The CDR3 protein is CASSSRGNDEQYF. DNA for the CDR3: TGTGCCAGCTCAAGCAGGGGGAACGACGAGCAGTACTTC.

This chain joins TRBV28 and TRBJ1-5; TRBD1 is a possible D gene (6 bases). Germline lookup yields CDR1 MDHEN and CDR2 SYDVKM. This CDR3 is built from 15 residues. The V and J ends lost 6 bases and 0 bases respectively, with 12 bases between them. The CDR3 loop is CASSGNRVSNQPQHF. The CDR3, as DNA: TGTGCCAGCAGCGGCAACAGGGTTAGCAATCAGCCCCAGCATTTT. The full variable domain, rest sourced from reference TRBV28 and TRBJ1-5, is DVKVTQSSRYLVKRTGEKVFLECVQDMDHENMFWYRQDPGLGLRLIYFSYDVKMKEKGDIPEGYSVSREKKERFSLILESASTNQTSMYLCASSGNRVSNQPQHFGDGTRLSIL.

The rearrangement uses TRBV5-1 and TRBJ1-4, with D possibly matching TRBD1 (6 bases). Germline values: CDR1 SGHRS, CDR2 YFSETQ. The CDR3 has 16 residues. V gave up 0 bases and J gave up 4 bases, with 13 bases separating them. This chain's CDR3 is CASSLAGHAVNEKLFF. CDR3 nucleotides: TGCGCCAGCAGCTTGGCGGGACACGCTGTTAATGAAAAACTGTTTTTT.

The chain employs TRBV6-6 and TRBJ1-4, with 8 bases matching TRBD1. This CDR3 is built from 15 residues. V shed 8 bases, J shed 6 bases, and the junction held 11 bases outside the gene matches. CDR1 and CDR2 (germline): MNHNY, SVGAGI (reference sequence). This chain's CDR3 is CASPLHQGAYEKLFF. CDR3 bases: TGTGCCAGCCCTCTTCACCAGGGGGCTTATGAAAAACTGTTTTTT.